The entry below describes one T cell receptor (beta chain). Its target is not known. This CDR3 is 16 amino acids long. CDR1 SGHVS and CDR2 FNYEAQ come from the germline V gene. The record originates from a study of human CD8 memory T cell subsets. Study-level findings and limits: Diversity in stem-like memory and precursor exhausted T cells was similarly high, unlike effector memory cells. The study sequenced T cell receptor beta chains and no other chains.

TCR beta libraries were made by UMI-labeled 5' RACE. Per the original data handling: In each TCR beta library, there were between about 2,800 and 18,000 functional CDR3 beta clonotypes. Each CDR3 protein gets one entry in TCRdb, which reprocessed the 5' RACE reads and gives no DNA. TCRdb's processing, not the authors', yielded these V and J calls. The sample data list about 5,600 distinct CDR3 sequences. RNA originated from duplicate vials containing some 140,000 sorted CD8+ T cells per subset. The chain couples TRBV7-6 to TRBJ2-3; TCRdb indicates TRBD1, and absent DNA this call remains unverified. Sequencing was carried out using CD8+ effector memory T cells (TEM) sorted from PBMCs. Subset denoted: effector memory CD8 T cells, CCR7- CD45RO+ CD95+. The receptor's source is a human donor in good health. CDR3 amino acids: CASSLVQGPRTDTQYF.